The 20 T cell receptor beta chains below come from one sample, sequenced in a study of human T cells and chemical hapten exposure. Time point of the sample: patch test 3, about 24 weeks after DPC sensitization. The treatment: therapeutic diphenylcyclopropenone sensitization with weekly scalp DPC. In TCRdb, the RACE reads were re-called with MiXCR into one record per CDR3 protein. The sample lists more than 95,000 distinct CDR3 sequences; 25% to 35% were seen once. The sequencing here drew on whole blood, taken in connection with sensitization to the hapten diphenylcyclopropenone (DPC). These receptors were obtained from a middle-aged man with alopecia areata. Some clones in this sample may be carry-over from other donors' samples.

The chain uses TRBV7-2 and TRBJ1-1; D is unresolved. Germline V lookup: CDR1 SGHTA, CDR2 FQGNSA. The V end lost 1 base, the J end lost 2 bases, and 11 bases lay between the germline ends. The CDR3 has 15 residues. The CDR3: CASSLEPGLNTEAFF. The CDR3 DNA reads TGTGCCAGCAGCTTAGAGCCAGGTTTAAACACTGAAGCTTTCTTT.

The genes are TRBV24-1 and TRBJ2-3; 14 bases are a match to TRBD2. V was pared by 6 bases and J by 4 bases, with 5 bases of the junction left unmatched. The CDR3 sequence is 16 residues long. CDR1 is KGHDR, CDR2 SFDVKD, per germline. This chain's CDR3 is CATSRGTSGSPDTQYF. The CDR3 nucleotides are TGTGCCACCAGTCGCGGGACTAGCGGGAGCCCAGATACGCAGTATTTT.

The V gene is TRBV6-2 or TRBV6-3, the J gene TRBJ2-7, with D unresolved. The V and J ends lost 4 bases and 3 bases respectively, with 10 bases between them. Germline V gene sequence: CDR1 MNHEY, CDR2 SVGEGT. The CDR3 covers 13 residues. The CDR3 sequence: CASSSIRNYEQYF. In DNA form, the CDR3 reads TGTGCCAGCAGTTCCATCCGCAACTACGAGCAGTACTTC.

The chain employs TRBV24-1 and TRBJ1-1; D is uncertain. Germline-derived CDR1 and CDR2 are KGHDR and SFDVKD. Trimming took off 1 base at V and 7 bases at J, with 9 bases between the two ends. This CDR3 is built from 13 residues. CDR3 bases: TGTGCCACCAGTGATTTTCGGTCCGGTGAAGCTTTCTTT. This translates into CATSDFRSGEAFF.

This chain connects TRBV20-1 to TRBJ1-5, with a tentative D call TRBD1 (5 bases). Per the germline V gene, CDR1 is DFQATT and CDR2 is SNEGSKA (reference sequence). Trimming stripped 6 bases from V and 6 bases from J, with 18 bases between. The CDR3 covers 14 residues. CDR3 nucleotides: TGCAGTGCAATTACCGGGACTCGAGTTCAGCCCCAGCATTTT. It yields the protein CSAITGTRVQPQHF.

This clonotype was recorded many times. The chain is built from TRBV25-1 and TRBJ2-5, with D unclear. Between the trimmed V and J ends, which lost 6 bases and 2 bases, there was a span of 10 bases. The CDR3 sequence is 13 residues long. Germline V lookup: CDR1 MGHDK, CDR2 SYGVNS. This CDR3 is CASSPVSQETQYF. CDR3 nucleotides: TGTGCCAGCAGCCCAGTGTCACAAGAGACCCAGTACTTC.

The chain combines TRBV12-3 or TRBV12-4 with TRBJ1-2; no clear D. CDR3 length equals 14 residues. With 5 bases removed from V and 1 base from J, the gap between germline ends came to 11 bases. CDR3 residues: CASSPHGSNYGYTF. The CDR3 DNA sequence: TGTGCCAGCAGTCCCCACGGCAGTAACTATGGCTACACCTTC.

The chain carries TRBV7-2 and TRBJ2-7; TRBD2 aligns across 9 bases. The ends lost 5 bases at V and 3 bases at J; junction bases unmatched: 5. Germline V gives CDR1 SGHTA, CDR2 FQGNSA. The CDR3 loop spans 14 amino acids. This CDR3 is CASSISGSFYEQYF. In DNA form, the CDR3 reads TGTGCCAGCAGCATTAGCGGGAGTTTCTACGAGCAGTACTTC.

This clonotype was observed once. V usage is TRBV7-9 and J usage is TRBJ1-1, with 7 nucleotides matching TRBD1. CDR1 SEHNR and CDR2 FQNEAQ come from the germline V gene (reference sequence). The CDR3 has 16 amino acids. V lost 0 bases and J lost 1; bases outside the gene matches: 5. CDR3 sequence: CASSLALTGPNTEAFF. CDR3 bases: TGTGCCAGCAGCTTAGCACTGACAGGGCCGAACACTGAAGCTTTCTTT.

This clonotype was detected a few times. CDR3 sequence: CSVDREVHEQFF. CDR3 DNA sequence: TGCAGCGTTGATCGCGAGGTCCATGAGCAGTTCTTC. The rearrangement joins TRBV29-1 to TRBJ2-1; D uncertain. The CDR3 is made up of 12 amino acids. The V end lost 3 bases, the J end lost 8 bases, and 11 bases lay between the germline ends. Germline V CDR1 and CDR2: SQVTM, ANQGSEA.

The chain employs TRBV6-2 or TRBV6-3 and TRBJ2-1, with a tentative D call TRBD2 (6 bases). V was shortened by 8 bases and J by 0 bases, with 17 bases between the two germline ends. The CDR3 covers 16 residues. CDR1 MNHEY and CDR2 SVGEGT come from the germline V gene. Written as DNA, the CDR3 is TGTGCCAGCGTCAAGGGGCGGGGCGGCTCCTACAATGAGCAGTTCTTC. Translating gives CASVKGRGGSYNEQFF.

The CDR3 protein is CSTSTGTSYNEQFF. The CDR3 DNA reads as TGCAGTACTTCTACAGGGACCTCCTACAATGAGCAGTTCTTC. The gene calls are TRBV20-1 and TRBJ2-1; a possible D gene is TRBD1 (6 bases). Trimming took 8 bases from V and 0 from J, leaving 14 bases between them. The CDR3 consists of 14 residues. The germline V gene encodes CDR1 DFQATT and CDR2 SNEGSKA (reference sequence).

The chain joins TRBV6-2 or TRBV6-3 to TRBJ2-6; maybe TRBD2 (5 bases). Germline V lookup: CDR1 MNHEY, CDR2 SVGEGT. V gave up 3 bases and J gave up 0 bases, with 15 bases separating them. The CDR3 spans 18 residues. This CDR3 reads CASSYHRGILSGANVLTF. The CDR3 DNA sequence: TGTGCCAGCAGTTATCACAGAGGGATTCTCTCTGGGGCCAACGTCCTGACTTTC.

This clonotype was counted a few times. The chain uses TRBV10-3 and TRBJ1-2; the D gene is possibly TRBD1 (5 bases). The CDR3 contains 13 residues. Trimming removed 4 bases at V and 6 bases at J, with 12 bases between. Germline-derived CDR1 and CDR2 are ENHRY and SYGVKD. The CDR3 DNA reads as TGTGCCATCAGTGGTCAGGGTATGAATGGCTACACCTTC. Its translation is CAISGQGMNGYTF.

In this sample, this clonotype turned up a few times. The chain combines TRBV25-1 with TRBJ2-3, with TRBD2 identical over 12 bases. The CDR3 contains 18 residues. V trimming: 4 bases; J trimming: 4 bases; junction bases outside the gene matches: 12. CDR1 and CDR2 (germline): MGHDK, SYGVNS. CDR3 protein: CASSGASGRALVADTQYF. In DNA, the CDR3 is TGTGCCAGCAGTGGGGCTAGCGGGAGGGCATTAGTGGCAGATACGCAGTATTTT.

The chain carries TRBV20-1 and TRBJ2-3; TRBD2 matches at 16 bases. This CDR3 has 16 residues. From germline, CDR1 is DFQATT and CDR2 SNEGSKA (reference sequence). The J segment lost 2 bases and the V segment lost 5 bases, leaving 4 bases of the junction unmatched. This CDR3 is CSAVGTSGRVTDTQYF. The CDR3 nucleotides read TGCAGTGCTGTTGGGACTAGCGGGAGGGTCACAGATACGCAGTATTTT.

This clonotype showed up just a few times. CDR3 in DNA: TGCAGCGTGCGGGCCACCCAAGAGACCCAGTACTTC. It is translated as CSVRATQETQYF. This chain joins TRBV29-1 and TRBJ2-5; a possible D gene is TRBD2 (5 bases). Germline CDR1 and CDR2: SQVTM and ANQGSEA. V lost 6 bases and J lost 1, with 9 bases in between. The CDR3 is 12 residues long. The complete variable domain, with remaining parts taken from reference TRBV29-1 and TRBJ2-5, reads SAVISQKPSRDICQRGTSLTIQCQVDSQVTMMFWYRQQPGQSLTLIATANQGSEATYESGFVIDKFPISRPNLTFSTLTVSNMSPEDSSIYLCSVRATQETQYFGPGTRLLVL.

This clonotype occurred a few times. The genes are TRBV7-6 and TRBJ2-5; a weak D match, TRBD1 (6 bases). This CDR3 has 16 amino acids. Trimming removed 3 bases from V and 1 base from J, with 15 bases in between. Germline loops: CDR1 SGHVS, CDR2 FNYEAQ. The CDR3 is CASSFSVTGSQETQYF. The CDR3 coding sequence is TGTGCCAGCAGCTTCAGCGTGACAGGAAGCCAAGAGACCCAGTACTTC.

This clonotype was observed a few times. The V and J genes are TRBV2 and TRBJ2-3, with a possible D match to TRBD1 (5 bases). Trimming removed 8 bases from V and 0 bases from J, with 15 bases in between. CDR1 is SNHLY and CDR2 is FYNNEI in the germline V gene. The CDR3 loop spans 15 amino acids. CDR3 bases: TGTGCCAGCGAAAAGGGGTTTTCTAGCACAGATACGCAGTATTTT. It translates to CASEKGFSSTDTQYF. Based on the CDR3 plus reference TRBV2 and TRBJ2-3, the full variable domain is EPEVTQTPSHQVTQMGQEVILRCVPISNHLYFYWYRQILGQKVEFLVSFYNNEISEKSEIFDDQFSVERPDGSNFTLKIRSTKLEDSAMYFCASEKGFSSTDTQYFGPGTRLTVL.

The gene calls are TRBV27 and TRBJ2-5; D unresolved. The V gene's germline CDR1 is MNHEY and CDR2 SMNVEV (reference sequence). Trimming stripped 4 bases from V and 4 bases from J, with 16 bases between. The CDR3 runs to 15 residues. CDR3 in amino acids: CASSSGPQDIETQYF. The DNA for the CDR3 is TGTGCCAGCAGTTCGGGTCCCCAAGATATAGAGACCCAGTACTTC.